This record concerns one TCR beta chain sequence. TCRdb ran MiXCR on the 5' RACE reads and lists one entry per CDR3 protein. Here the sample spans tens of thousands of distinct CDR3 sequences, approximately 30% being singletons. V was pared by 2 bases and J by 3 bases, with 9 bases between. CDR3 size: 14 residues. Germline CDR1 SGHTA, CDR2 FQGNSA. This clonotype was sampled from a female donor with breast cancer. J is TRBJ2-3 and V is TRBV7-2, with TRBD2 as a possible D gene (6 bases). The sample taken for sequencing was tumor-infiltrating memory CD4+ T cells sorted from the breast tumor. Subset denoted: memory CD4+ T cells, CD4+CD45RO+CD25-. CDR3 sequence (DNA): TGTGCCAGCAGCTTACGGGAGTTAACAGATACGCAGTATTTT. Translating gives CASSLRELTDTQYF.